This T cell receptor beta chain was identified in a study of T-cell memory formation after mild COVID-19. TCRdb fed the 5' RACE reads into MiXCR, producing one record per CDR3 protein. The sample lists under 550,000 distinct CDR3 sequences, about a sixth occurring once. CDR1 is SGHRS, CDR2 YFSETQ, per germline. V lost 6 bases and J lost 0, with 15 bases in between. This CDR3 spans 15 amino acids. This sequence was found in a man aged 18 to 29 who had mild COVID-19 (a few samples of this study predate the infection). Cell type and time point are not known. The chain combines TRBV5-1 with TRBJ1-1, with D tentatively TRBD1 (5 bases). Sequenced: PBMCs or a T cell subset sorted from them (not recorded which). Here the CDR3 DNA reads TGCGCCAGCACTGATCGGAAGGGGATGAACACTGAAGCTTTCTTT. Residues: CASTDRKGMNTEAFF.